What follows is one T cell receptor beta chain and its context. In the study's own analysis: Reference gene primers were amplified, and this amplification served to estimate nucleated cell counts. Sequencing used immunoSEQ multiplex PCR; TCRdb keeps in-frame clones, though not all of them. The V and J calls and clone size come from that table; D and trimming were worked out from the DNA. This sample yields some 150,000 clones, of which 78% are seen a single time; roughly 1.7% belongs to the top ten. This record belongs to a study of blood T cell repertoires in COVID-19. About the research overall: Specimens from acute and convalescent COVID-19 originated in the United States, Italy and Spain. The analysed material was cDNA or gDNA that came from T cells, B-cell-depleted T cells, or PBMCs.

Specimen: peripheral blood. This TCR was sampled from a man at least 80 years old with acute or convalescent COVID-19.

The CDR3: CASSLGGSSYSNQPQHF. Here the CDR3 DNA reads TGCGCCAGCAGCTTGGGAGGCAGCTCATATAGCAATCAGCCCCAGCATTTT. The rearrangement links TRBV5-1 to TRBJ1-5; D unclear. The CDR3 is made up of 17 amino acids. V gave up 0 bases and J gave up 0 bases, with 13 bases separating them. Germline V gives CDR1 SGHRS, CDR2 YFSETQ.